The sequence of this TCR beta chain was determined in a study of T cells after somatic rescue of genetic block. Repertoires were generated with immunoSEQ multiplex PCR, while TCRdb's copy carries only in-frame clones and drops some. The profile shows about 12,000 clones, about 69% of them singletons. The clonotype comes from a boy younger than 18. The sample consisted of peripheral blood mononuclear cells (PBMCs).

The CDR3 DNA follows: TGTGCCAGCAGTCATCTGACTAGCGGGAGTACCGGGGAGCTGTTTTTT. It is translated as CASSHLTSGSTGELFF. This rearrangement joins TRBV6-6 to TRBJ2-2; 12 bases are a match to TRBD2. V lost 5 bases, J lost 5 bases, and 6 bases stayed unmatched. From germline, CDR1 is MNHNY and CDR2 SVGAGI (reference sequence). The CDR3 runs 16 residues.